This paragraph reports one TCR beta chain. The sample's time point: newly diagnosed GD, antithyroid drugs for less than 3 months. Extracted PBMC RNA gave rise to the TCR library. This CDR3 region has 16 residues. CDR1 MNHEY and CDR2 SVGAGI come from the germline V gene. V lost 2 bases to trimming and J lost 7 bases, with 17 bases between them. This sample is drawn from a study of regulatory T cells in long-lasting Graves disease. Building of the TCR beta libraries involved iRepertoire HTBI primers and Arm-PCR of CDR3 regions. TCRdb analysed the multiplex PCR reads with MiXCR anew, one entry per CDR3 protein. The repertoire has 350,000 to 550,000 distinct CDR3 sequences, approximately 16% of them found once; the top ten carry under 30%. The sample was also linked to a second study, of T cells in Graves' hyperthyroidism and ophthalmopathy.

The sequenced sample was peripheral blood mononuclear cells (PBMCs), obtained at new diagnosis, from a patient treated with antithyroid drugs. The TCR comes from a woman under 30 with Graves disease. This chain connects TRBV6-5 to TRBJ2-2; no firm D call. The CDR3 sequence is CASSYGRALRNGELFF. The CDR3, as DNA: TGTGCCAGCAGTTACGGCCGGGCCCTACGCAACGGGGAGCTGTTTTTT.